This T cell receptor (beta chain) was documented in a study of regulatory T cells in long-lasting Graves disease. The CDR3 is 17 residues long. Germline V CDR1 and CDR2: SGHKS, YYEKEE (reference sequence). The V segment lost 4 bases and the J segment 7 bases; nucleotides outside the gene matches: 15. Building of the TCR beta libraries involved iRepertoire HTBI primers and Arm-PCR of CDR3 regions. TCRdb re-called the multiplex PCR reads with MiXCR, one entry per CDR3 protein. The repertoire holds about 360,000 distinct CDR3 sequences, with 15% to 20% as singletons. The time point here: newly diagnosed GD, antithyroid drugs for less than 3 months. RNA isolated from PBMCs was used to make the TCR library. This sample was also put to use in a study of T cells in Graves' hyperthyroidism and ophthalmopathy.

The sample here was peripheral blood mononuclear cells (PBMCs), taken at new diagnosis, from a patient treated with antithyroid drugs. The chain employs TRBV5-5 and TRBJ2-4, with TRBD2 matching 9 bases. The clonotype comes from a young woman with Graves disease. CDR3 in DNA: TGTGCCAGCAGCACATCTCAAGGGCGGGGGGGCCAGAACATTCAGTACTTC. It yields the protein CASSTSQGRGGQNIQYF.